This T cell receptor beta chain is drawn from a study of molecular identifiers for immune sequencing clone quantification. Across the whole study: Within a replicate experiment, RNA obtained from either about 20,000 or 100,000 naive CD8 cells was divided into five aliquots, and four of those aliquots were then sequenced.

This clonotype occurred many times. Naive CD8 T cells were sorted, and the gate applied was CD8+CD4-CCR7+CD45RA+. Previously reported methods and listed TCR primers produced the bulk TCR libraries. TCRdb reprocessed the PCR reads with MiXCR, giving one entry per CDR3 protein. The sample comprises fewer than 350,000 distinct CDR3 sequences, over 20% of which are singletons, and 0.7% to 0.9% rests with the top ten. Trimming pared 5 bases from V and 5 bases from J, leaving 15 bases between. From germline, CDR1 is SEHNR and CDR2 FQNEAQ (reference sequence). The CDR3 is made up of 14 amino acids. The rearrangement uses TRBV7-9 and TRBJ1-2; D is perhaps TRBD1 (5 bases). This sequence originates from a human donor in good health. Some libraries in this study had Jurkat cell RNA spiked in. Material for sequencing was naive CD8+ T cells from blood, with Jurkat cell RNA spiked in. The subset was: FACS-sorted CD8+CD4-CCR7+CD45RA+ naive T cells. CDR3 loop: CASSRGQGMYGYTF. CDR3 nucleotides: TGTGCCAGCAGCCGTGGGCAGGGAATGTATGGCTACACCTTC.